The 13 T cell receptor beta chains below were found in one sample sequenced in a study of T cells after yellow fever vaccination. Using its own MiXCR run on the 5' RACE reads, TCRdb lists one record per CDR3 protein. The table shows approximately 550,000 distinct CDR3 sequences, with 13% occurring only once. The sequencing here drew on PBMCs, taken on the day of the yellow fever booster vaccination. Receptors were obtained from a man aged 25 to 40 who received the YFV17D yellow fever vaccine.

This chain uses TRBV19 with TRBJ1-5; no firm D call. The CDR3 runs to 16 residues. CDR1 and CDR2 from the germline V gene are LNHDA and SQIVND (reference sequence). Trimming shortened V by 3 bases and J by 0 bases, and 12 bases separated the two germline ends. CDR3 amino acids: CASSIGSAPSNQPQHF. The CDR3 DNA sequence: TGTGCCAGTAGTATTGGGTCTGCTCCTAGCAATCAGCCCCAGCATTTT.

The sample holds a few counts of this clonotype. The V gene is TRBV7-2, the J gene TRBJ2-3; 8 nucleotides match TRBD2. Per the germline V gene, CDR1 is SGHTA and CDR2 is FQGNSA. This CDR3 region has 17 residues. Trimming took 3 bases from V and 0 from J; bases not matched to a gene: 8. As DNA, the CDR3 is TGTGCCAGCAGCTTTGAGGTGGCGGGAGGAAGCACAGATACGCAGTATTTT. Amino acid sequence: CASSFEVAGGSTDTQYF.

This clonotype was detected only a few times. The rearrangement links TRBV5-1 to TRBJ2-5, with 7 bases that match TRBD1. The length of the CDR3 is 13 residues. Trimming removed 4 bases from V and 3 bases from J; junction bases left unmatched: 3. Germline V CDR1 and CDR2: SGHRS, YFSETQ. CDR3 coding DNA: TGCGCCAGCAGCCGACAGGGAGAAGAGACCCAGTACTTC. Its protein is CASSRQGEETQYF.

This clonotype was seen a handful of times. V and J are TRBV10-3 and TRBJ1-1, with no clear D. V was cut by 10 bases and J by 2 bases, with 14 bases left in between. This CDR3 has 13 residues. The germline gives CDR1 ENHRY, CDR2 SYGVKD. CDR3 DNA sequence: TGTGCCACCGCGGACGGAGCAAACACTGAAGCTTTCTTT. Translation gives CATADGANTEAFF.

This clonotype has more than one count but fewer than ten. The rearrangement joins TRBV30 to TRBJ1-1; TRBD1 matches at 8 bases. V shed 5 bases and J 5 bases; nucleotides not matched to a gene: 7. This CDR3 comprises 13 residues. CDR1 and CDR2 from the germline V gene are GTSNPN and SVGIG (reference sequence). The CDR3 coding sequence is TGTGCCTGGGAGACAGGGGCGAGAACTGAAGCTTTCTTT. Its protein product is CAWETGARTEAFF.

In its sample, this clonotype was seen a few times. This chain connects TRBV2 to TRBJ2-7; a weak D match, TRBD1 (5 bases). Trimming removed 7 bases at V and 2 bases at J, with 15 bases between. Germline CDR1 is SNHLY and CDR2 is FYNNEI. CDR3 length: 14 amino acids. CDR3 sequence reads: CASISWKGPYEQYF. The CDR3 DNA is TGTGCCAGCATCTCATGGAAGGGGCCCTACGAGCAGTACTTC.

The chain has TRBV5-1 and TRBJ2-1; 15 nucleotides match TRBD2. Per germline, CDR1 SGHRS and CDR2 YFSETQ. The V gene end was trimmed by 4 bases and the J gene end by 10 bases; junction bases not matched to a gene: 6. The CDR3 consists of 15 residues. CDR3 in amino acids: CASSQGLAGGQEQFF. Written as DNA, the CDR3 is TGCGCCAGCAGCCAGGGACTAGCGGGAGGTCAGGAGCAGTTCTTC.

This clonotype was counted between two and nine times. The CDR3 reads CASSRRSGHADTEAFF. CDR3 DNA sequence: TGCGCCAGCAGCCGGAGGTCCGGACACGCGGACACTGAAGCTTTCTTT. The chain recombines TRBV5-1 with TRBJ1-1, with a weak D call TRBD1 (5 bases). The length of the CDR3 is 16 residues. Germline V CDR1 and CDR2: SGHRS, YFSETQ. V was cut by 4 bases and J by 3 bases, with 19 bases left in between.

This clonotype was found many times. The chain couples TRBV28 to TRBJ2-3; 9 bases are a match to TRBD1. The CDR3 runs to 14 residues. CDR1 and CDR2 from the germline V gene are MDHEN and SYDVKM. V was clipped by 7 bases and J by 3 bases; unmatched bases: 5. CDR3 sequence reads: CASTSGQGTDTQYF. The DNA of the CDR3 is TGTGCCAGCACCTCGGGACAGGGTACAGATACGCAGTATTTT.

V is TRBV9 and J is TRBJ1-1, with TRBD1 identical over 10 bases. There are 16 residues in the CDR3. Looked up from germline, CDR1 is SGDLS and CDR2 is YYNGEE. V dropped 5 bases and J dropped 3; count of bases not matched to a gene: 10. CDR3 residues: CASSAGTGVSDTEAFF. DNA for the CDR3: TGTGCCAGCAGTGCTGGGACAGGGGTCTCGGACACTGAAGCTTTCTTT.

Here the CDR3 reads CASSFLAGGLEQYF. Written as DNA, the CDR3 is TGTGCCAGCAGTTTTTTAGCGGGAGGGCTCGAGCAGTACTTC. The V and J genes are TRBV28 and TRBJ2-7; 11 bases agree with TRBD2. Germline assignment: CDR1 MDHEN and CDR2 SYDVKM. V gave up 3 bases and J gave up 6 bases; unmatched junction bases: 4. The CDR3 covers 14 residues.

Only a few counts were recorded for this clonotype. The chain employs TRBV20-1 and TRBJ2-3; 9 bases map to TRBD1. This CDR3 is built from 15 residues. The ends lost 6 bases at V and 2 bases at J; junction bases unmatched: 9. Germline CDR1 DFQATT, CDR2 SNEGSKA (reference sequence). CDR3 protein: CSAGTGTGNTDTQYF. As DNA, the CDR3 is TGCAGTGCCGGTACCGGGACAGGGAACACAGATACGCAGTATTTT.

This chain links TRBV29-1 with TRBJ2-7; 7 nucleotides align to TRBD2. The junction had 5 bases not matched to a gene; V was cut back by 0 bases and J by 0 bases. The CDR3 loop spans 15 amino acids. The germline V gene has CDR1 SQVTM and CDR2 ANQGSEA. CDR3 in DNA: TGCAGCGTTGAAGACGCTAGCGGACACTCCTACGAGCAGTACTTC. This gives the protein CSVEDASGHSYEQYF.